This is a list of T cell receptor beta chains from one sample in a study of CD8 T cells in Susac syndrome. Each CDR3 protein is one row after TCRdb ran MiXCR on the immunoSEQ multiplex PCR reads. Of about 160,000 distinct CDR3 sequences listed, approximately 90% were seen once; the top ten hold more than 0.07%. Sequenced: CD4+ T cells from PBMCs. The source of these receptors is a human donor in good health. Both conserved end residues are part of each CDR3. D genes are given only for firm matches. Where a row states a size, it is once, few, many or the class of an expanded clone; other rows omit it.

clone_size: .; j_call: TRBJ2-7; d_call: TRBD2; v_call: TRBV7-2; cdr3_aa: CASSLTSGAPYEQYF; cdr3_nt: TGTGCCAGCAGCTTGACTAGCGGGGCTCCCTACGAGCAGTACTTC
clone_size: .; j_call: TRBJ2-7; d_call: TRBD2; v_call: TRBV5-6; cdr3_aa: CASSLVAGGVEQYF; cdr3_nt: TGTGCCAGCAGCTTGGTAGCGGGAGGGGTCGAGCAGTACTTC
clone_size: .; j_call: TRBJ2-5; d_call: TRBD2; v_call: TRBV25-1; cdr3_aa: CASSAPRRTSGRSHLGQYF; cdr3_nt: TGTGCCAGCAGCGCCCCACGTCGGACTAGCGGGAGAAGCCATTTGGGACAGTACTTC
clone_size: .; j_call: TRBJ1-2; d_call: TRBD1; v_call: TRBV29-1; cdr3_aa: CSVEARQGGSDGYTF; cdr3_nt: TGCAGCGTTGAAGCGCGACAGGGAGGCTCAGATGGCTACACCTTC
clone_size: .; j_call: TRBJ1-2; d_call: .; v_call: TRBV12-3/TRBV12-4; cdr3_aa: CASTTGYGGYTF; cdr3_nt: TGTGCCAGCACCACAGGGTACGGAGGCTACACCTTC
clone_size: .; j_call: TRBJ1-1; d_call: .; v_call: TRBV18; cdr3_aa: CASSITGRMNTEAFF; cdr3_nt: TGTGCCAGCTCTATTACGGGACGGATGAACACTGAAGCTTTCTTT
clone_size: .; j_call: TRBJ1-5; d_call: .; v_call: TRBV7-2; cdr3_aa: CASSPSFSQPQHF; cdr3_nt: TGTGCCAGCAGCCCATCTTTCTCCCAGCCCCAGCATTTT
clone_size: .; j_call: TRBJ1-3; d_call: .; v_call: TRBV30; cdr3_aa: CAWQTGSSGNTIYF; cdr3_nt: TGTGCCTGGCAAACAGGGAGCTCTGGAAACACCATATATTTT
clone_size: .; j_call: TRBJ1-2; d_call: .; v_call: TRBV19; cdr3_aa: CATKGGDHFYGYTF; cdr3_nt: TGTGCCACCAAAGGGGGAGACCATTTCTATGGCTACACCTTC
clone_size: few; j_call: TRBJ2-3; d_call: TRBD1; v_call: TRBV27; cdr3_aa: CASSSTGGGDTQYF; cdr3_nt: TGTGCCAGCAGTTCCACAGGGGGCGGAGATACGCAGTATTTT
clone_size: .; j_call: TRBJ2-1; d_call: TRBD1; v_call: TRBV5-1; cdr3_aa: CASSLGQGVDEQFF; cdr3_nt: TGCGCCAGCAGCTTAGGCCAGGGGGTTGATGAGCAGTTCTTC
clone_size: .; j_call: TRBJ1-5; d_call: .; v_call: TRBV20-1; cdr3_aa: CSAILGNQPQHF; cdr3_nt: TGCAGTGCTATTTTGGGCAATCAGCCCCAGCATTTT
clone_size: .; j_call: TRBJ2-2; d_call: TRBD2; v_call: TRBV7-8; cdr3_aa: CASSSTSGRGGELFF; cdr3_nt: TGTGCCAGCAGCTCGACTAGCGGGAGAGGCGGGGAGCTGTTTTTT
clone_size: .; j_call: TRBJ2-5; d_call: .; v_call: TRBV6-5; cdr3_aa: CASSSRETQYF; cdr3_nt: TGTGCCAGCAGTTCTAGAGAGACCCAGTACTTC
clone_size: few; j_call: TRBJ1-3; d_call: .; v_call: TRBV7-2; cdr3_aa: CASSLAGLGGATFYF; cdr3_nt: TGTGCCAGCAGCTTAGCCGGCCTCGGTGGGGCGACCTTCTATTTT
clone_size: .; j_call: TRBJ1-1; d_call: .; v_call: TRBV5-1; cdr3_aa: CASSLRMNTEAFF; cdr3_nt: TGCGCCAGCAGCTTGAGGATGAACACTGAAGCTTTCTTT
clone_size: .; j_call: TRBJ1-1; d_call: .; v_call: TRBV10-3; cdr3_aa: CAIIGGTSGNTEAFF; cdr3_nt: TGTGCCATCATAGGGGGTACCAGCGGGAACACTGAAGCTTTCTTT
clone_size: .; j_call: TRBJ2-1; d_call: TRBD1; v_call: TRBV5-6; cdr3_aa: CASSWGQGFHEQFF; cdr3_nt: TGTGCCAGCAGCTGGGGACAGGGGTTTCATGAGCAGTTCTTC
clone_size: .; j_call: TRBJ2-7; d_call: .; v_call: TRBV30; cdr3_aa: CASSPKGTYEQYF; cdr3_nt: TGTGCCTCTTCACCCAAGGGAACCTACGAGCAGTACTTC
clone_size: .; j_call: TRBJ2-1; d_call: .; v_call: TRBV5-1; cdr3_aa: CASSPGGNRNEQFF; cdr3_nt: TGCGCCAGCAGTCCCGGAGGAAATCGGAATGAGCAGTTCTTC
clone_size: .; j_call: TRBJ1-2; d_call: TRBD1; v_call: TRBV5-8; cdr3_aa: CASSLWDRAYGYTF; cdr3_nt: TGTGCCAGCAGCTTGTGGGACAGGGCCTATGGCTACACCTTC
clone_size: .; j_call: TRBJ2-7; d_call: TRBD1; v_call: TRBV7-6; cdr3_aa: CASSSGTGTLNEQYF; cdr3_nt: TGTGCCAGCAGCTCCGGGACAGGGACTCTTAACGAGCAGTACTTC
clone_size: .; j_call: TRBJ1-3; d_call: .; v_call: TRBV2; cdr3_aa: CASSASRFGTRGNTIYF; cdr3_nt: TGTGCCAGCAGTGCTAGCAGGTTCGGCACGAGGGGAAACACCATATATTTT
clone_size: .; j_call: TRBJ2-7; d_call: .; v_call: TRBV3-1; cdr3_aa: CASSPSSTLIYEQYF; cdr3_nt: TGTGCCAGCAGCCCCAGCAGCACCCTGATCTACGAGCAGTACTTC
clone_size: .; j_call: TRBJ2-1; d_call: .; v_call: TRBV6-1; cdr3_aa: CASSESWNEQFF; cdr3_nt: TGTGCCAGCAGTGAATCGTGGAATGAGCAGTTCTTC